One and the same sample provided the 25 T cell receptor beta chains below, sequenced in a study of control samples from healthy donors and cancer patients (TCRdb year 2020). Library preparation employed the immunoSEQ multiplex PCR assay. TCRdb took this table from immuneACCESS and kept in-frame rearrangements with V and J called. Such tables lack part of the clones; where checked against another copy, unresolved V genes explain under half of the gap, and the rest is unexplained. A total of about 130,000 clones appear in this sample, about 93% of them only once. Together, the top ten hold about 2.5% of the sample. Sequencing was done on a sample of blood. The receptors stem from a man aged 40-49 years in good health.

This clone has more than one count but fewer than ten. CDR3: CASSQGGWQGAWNTEAFF. As DNA, the CDR3 is TGTGCCAGCAGCCAGGGGGGCTGGCAGGGGGCTTGGAACACTGAAGCTTTCTTT. This chain links TRBV5-4 with TRBJ1-1, with 8 nucleotides matching TRBD1. The CDR3 consists of 18 residues. CDR1 and CDR2 from the germline V gene are SGHNT and YYREEE (reference sequence). Germline trimming cut 4 bases from V and 1 base from J; bases unmatched to any gene: 15. The entire variable domain, with the rest obtained from reference TRBV5-4 and TRBJ1-1, is as follows: ETGVTQSPTHLIKTRGQQVTLRCSSQSGHNTVSWYQQALGQGPQFIFQYYREEENGRGNFPPRFSGLQFPNYSSELNVNALELDDSALYLCASSQGGWQGAWNTEAFFGQGTRLTVV.

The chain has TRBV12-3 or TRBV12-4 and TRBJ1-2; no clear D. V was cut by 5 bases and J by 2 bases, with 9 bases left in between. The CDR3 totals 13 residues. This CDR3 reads CASSPLSNYGYTF. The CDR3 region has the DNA TGTGCCAGCAGTCCGCTGTCCAACTATGGCTACACCTTC.

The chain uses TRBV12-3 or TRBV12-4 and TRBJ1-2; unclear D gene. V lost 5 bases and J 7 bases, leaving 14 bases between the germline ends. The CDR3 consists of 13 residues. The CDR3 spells CASSQTRTSGYTF. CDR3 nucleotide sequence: TGTGCCAGCAGTCAGACTCGAACGAGTGGCTACACCTTC.

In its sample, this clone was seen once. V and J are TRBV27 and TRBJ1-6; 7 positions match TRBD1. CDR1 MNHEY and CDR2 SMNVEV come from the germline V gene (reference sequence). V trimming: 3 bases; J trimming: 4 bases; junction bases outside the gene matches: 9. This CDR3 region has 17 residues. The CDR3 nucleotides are TGTGCCAGCAGTTTTGGGGGACAGACGGATTATAATTCACCCCTCCACTTT. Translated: CASSFGGQTDYNSPLHF.

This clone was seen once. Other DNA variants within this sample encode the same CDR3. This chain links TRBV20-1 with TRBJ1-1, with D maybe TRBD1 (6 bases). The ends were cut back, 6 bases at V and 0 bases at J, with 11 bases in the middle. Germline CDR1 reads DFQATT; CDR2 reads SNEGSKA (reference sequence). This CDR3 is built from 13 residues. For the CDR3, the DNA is TGCAGTGCCAGTGGACAGCTGAACACTGAAGCTTTCTTT. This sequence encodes CSASGQLNTEAFF.

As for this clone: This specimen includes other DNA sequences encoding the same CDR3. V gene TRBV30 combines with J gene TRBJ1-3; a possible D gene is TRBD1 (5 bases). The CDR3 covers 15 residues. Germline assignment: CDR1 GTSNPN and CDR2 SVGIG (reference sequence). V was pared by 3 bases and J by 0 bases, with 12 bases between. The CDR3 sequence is CAWSRDSGSGNTIYF. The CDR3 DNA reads TGTGCCTGGAGCCGGGACTCTGGCTCTGGAAACACCATATATTTT.

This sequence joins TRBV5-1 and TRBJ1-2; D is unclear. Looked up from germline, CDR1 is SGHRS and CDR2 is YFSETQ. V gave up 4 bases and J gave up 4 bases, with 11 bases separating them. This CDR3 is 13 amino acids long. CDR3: CASSRDASYGYTF. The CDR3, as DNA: TGCGCCAGCAGCCGAGACGCCTCCTATGGCTACACCTTC.

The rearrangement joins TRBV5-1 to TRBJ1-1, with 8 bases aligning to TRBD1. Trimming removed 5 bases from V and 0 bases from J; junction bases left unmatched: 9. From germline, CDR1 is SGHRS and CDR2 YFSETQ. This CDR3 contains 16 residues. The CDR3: CASRRTGGSMNTEAFF. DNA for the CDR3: TGCGCCAGCAGACGAACAGGGGGGAGTATGAACACTGAAGCTTTCTTT.

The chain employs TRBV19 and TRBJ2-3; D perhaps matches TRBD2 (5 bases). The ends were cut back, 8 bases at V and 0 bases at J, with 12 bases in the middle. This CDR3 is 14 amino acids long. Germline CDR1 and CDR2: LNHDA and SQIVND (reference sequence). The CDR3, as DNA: TGTGCCAGTGGGCCGGGGATTAGCACAGATACGCAGTATTTT. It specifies CASGPGISTDTQYF. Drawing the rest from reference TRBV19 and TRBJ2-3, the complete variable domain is DGGITQSPKYLFRKEGQNVTLSCEQNLNHDAMYWYRQDPGQGLRLIYYSQIVNDFQKGDIAEGYSVSREKKESFPLTVTSAQKNPTAFYLCASGPGISTDTQYFGPGTRLTVL.

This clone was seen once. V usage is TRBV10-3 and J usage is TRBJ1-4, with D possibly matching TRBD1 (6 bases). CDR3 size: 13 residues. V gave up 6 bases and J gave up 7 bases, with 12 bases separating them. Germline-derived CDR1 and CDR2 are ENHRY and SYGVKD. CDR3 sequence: CAIRGARGEKLFF. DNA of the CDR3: TGTGCCATCAGGGGGGCTAGGGGTGAAAAACTGTTTTTT.

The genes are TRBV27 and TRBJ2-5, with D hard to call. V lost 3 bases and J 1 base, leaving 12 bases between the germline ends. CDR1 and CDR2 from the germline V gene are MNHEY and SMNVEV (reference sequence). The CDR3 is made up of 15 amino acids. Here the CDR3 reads CASSFVPPTQETQYF. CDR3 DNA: TGTGCCAGCAGTTTTGTTCCCCCGACCCAAGAGACCCAGTACTTC.

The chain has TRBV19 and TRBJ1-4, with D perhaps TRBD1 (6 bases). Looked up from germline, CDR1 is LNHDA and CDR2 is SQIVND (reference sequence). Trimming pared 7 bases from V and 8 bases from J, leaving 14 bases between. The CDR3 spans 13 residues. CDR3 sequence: CASTRGSLEKLFF. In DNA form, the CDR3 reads TGTGCCAGTACCAGGGGTTCGTTGGAAAAACTGTTTTTT.

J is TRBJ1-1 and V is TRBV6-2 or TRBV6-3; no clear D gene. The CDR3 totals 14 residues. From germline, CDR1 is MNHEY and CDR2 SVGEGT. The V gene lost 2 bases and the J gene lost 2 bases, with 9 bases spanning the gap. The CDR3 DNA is TGTGCCAGCAGTTACACTAGATCTAACACTGAAGCTTTCTTT. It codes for CASSYTRSNTEAFF.

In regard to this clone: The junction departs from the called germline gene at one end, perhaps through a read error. The CDR3 loop is CASTLEGLSGEKLFF. CDR3 nucleotides: TGCGCCAGCACCTTGGAAGGATTGTCGGGAGAAAAACTGTTTTTT. V gene TRBV5-1 combines with J gene TRBJ1-4; no reliable D call. In germline, CDR1 is SGHRS, CDR2 YFSETQ. This CDR3 is 15 amino acids long.

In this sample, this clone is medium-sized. The CDR3 bases are TGTGCCAGCAGCTTAATAGCGGGGGAATACAATGAGCAGTTCTTC. Its translation: CASSLIAGEYNEQFF. This chain links TRBV7-3 with TRBJ2-1; 9 positions agree with TRBD2. The CDR3 covers 15 residues. The V segment lost 1 base and the J segment 4 bases; nucleotides outside the gene matches: 2. Germline V gene lookup returns CDR1 SGHTA and CDR2 FQGTGA.

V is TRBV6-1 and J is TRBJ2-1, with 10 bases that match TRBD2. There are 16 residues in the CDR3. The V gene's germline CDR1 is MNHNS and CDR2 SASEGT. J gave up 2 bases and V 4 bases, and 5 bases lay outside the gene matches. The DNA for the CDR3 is TGTGCCAGCAGTGTTCAACTAGCGGGGACCTACAATGAGCAGTTCTTC. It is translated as CASSVQLAGTYNEQFF.

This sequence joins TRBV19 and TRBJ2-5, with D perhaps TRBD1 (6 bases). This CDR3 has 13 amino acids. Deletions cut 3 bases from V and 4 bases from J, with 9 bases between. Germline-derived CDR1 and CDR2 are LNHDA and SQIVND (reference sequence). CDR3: CASSIRGIETQYF. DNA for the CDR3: TGTGCCAGTAGTATCAGGGGTATAGAGACCCAGTACTTC.

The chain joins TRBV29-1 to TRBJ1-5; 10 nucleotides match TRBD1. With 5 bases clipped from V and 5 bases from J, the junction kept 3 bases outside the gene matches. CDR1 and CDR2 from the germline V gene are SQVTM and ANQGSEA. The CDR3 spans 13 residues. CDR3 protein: CSVYGTGDQPQHF. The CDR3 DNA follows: TGCAGCGTTTACGGGACAGGGGATCAGCCCCAGCATTTT.

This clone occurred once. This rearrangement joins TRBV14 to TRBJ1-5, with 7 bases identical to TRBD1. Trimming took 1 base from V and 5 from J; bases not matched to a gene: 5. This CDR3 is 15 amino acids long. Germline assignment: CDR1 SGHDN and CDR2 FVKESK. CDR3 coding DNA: TGTGCCAGCAGCCAAGTTGGACAGGCCGATCAGCCCCAGCATTTT. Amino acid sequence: CASSQVGQADQPQHF.

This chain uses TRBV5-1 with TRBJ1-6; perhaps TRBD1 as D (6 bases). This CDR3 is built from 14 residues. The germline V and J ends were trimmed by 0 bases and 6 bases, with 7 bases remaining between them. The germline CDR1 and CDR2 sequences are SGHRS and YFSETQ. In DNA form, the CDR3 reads TGCGCCAGCAGCTTGGGGGACACTAATTCACCCCTCCACTTT. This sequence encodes CASSLGDTNSPLHF.

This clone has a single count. CDR3 nucleotides: TGCGCCAGCACCCCCGGGGGGTCCTACGAGCAGTACTTC. It translates to CASTPGGSYEQYF. The J gene is TRBJ2-7, the V gene TRBV5-1; 7 bases match TRBD2. V gave up 6 bases and J gave up 1 base; unmatched junction bases: 4. Germline V lookup: CDR1 SGHRS, CDR2 YFSETQ. This CDR3 is built from 13 residues.

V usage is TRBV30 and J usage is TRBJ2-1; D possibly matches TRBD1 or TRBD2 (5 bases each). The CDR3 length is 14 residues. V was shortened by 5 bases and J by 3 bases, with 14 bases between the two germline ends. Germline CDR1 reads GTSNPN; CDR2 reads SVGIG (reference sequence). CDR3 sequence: CAWGPGAFYNEQFF. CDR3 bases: TGTGCCTGGGGACCCGGGGCTTTCTACAATGAGCAGTTCTTC.

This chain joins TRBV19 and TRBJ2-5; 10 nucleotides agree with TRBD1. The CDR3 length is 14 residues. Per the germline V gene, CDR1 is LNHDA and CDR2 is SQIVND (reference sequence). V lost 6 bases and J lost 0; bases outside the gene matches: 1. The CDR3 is CASRDRGYQETQYF. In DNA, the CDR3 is TGTGCCAGTAGGGACAGGGGGTACCAAGAGACCCAGTACTTC.

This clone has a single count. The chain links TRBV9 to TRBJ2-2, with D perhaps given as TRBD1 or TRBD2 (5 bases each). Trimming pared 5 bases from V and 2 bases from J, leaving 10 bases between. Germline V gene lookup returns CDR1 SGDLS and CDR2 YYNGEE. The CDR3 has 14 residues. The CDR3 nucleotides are TGTGCCAGCAGGGCCGGGGCTAACACCGGGGAGCTGTTTTTT. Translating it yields CASRAGANTGELFF.

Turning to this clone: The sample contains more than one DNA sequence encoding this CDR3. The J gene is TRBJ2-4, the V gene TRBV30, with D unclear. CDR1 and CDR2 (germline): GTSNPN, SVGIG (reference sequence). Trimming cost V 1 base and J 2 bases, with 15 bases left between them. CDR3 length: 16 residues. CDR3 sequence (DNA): TGTGCCTGGAGTGAAGCAAGAGCCGGACCCAAAAACATTCAGTACTTC. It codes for CAWSEARAGPKNIQYF. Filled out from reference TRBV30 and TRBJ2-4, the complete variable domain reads SQTIHQWPATLVQPVGSPLSLECTVEGTSNPNLYWYRQAAGRGLQLLFYSVGIGQISSEVPQNLSASRPQDRQFILSSKKLLLSDSGFYLCAWSEARAGPKNIQYFGAGTRLSVL.